A single sample gave rise to the 5 T cell receptor beta chains below, sequenced in a study of blood T cell repertoires in COVID-19. TCRdb's copy holds only in-frame clones and misses some; the assay was immunoSEQ multiplex PCR. The profile covers hundreds of thousands of clones, with 75% to 90% appearing a single time and 5.5% to 6.5% taken by the ten largest. Sequencing was done on a sample of peripheral blood. These TCRs come from a man aged 60-69 years who had recovered from COVID-19.

The chain is built from TRBV7-2 and TRBJ2-7; a weak D match, TRBD1 (6 bases). The CDR3 consists of 15 residues. Germline values: CDR1 SGHTA, CDR2 FQGNSA. V was clipped by 1 base and J by 0 bases, with 10 bases between them. The CDR3, as DNA: TGTGCCAGCAGCTTAGGTTGGGGGCCCTCCTACGAGCAGTACTTC. Protein sequence: CASSLGWGPSYEQYF.

The chain has TRBV10-3 and TRBJ1-2, with TRBD1 matching 7 bases. J gave up 9 bases and V 4 bases, and 11 bases lay outside the gene matches. This CDR3 has 14 residues. Germline loops: CDR1 ENHRY, CDR2 SYGVKD. CDR3 region: CAISATQGDNSYTF. The CDR3, as DNA: TGTGCCATCAGTGCCACCCAGGGGGATAATAGCTACACCTTC.

The chain recombines TRBV21-1 with TRBJ2-7; the D call TRBD1 from the table was never checked on the DNA. TRBV21-1 is listed as a pseudogene. This CDR3 is built from 14 residues. CDR3 loop: CARLLDRSSYEQYF. CDR3 DNA sequence: TGTGCCAGACTTCTGGACAGGAGCTCCTACGAGCAGTACTTC.

The gene calls are TRBV6-2 or TRBV6-3 and TRBJ2-1; 7 positions match TRBD2. After removal of 3 bases from V and 12 bases from J, the junction contained 8 bases not matched to a gene. Germline V gene sequence: CDR1 MNHEY, CDR2 SVGEGT. This CDR3 region has 13 residues. CDR3: CASSYGGVGWQFF. The CDR3, as DNA: TGTGCCAGCAGTTATGGGGGGGTCGGGTGGCAGTTCTTC.

The CDR3 region has the DNA TGTGCCAGCAGCCCTAGATCAGGGGAAGAAAAACTGTTTTTT. This gives the protein CASSPRSGEEKLFF. The rearrangement joins TRBV7-2 to TRBJ1-4; tentative D call: TRBD1 (6 bases). This CDR3 comprises 14 residues. Trimming shortened V by 5 bases and J by 8 bases, and 15 bases separated the two germline ends. Germline lookup yields CDR1 SGHTA and CDR2 FQGNSA.